These T cell receptor beta chains were read from a single sample in a study of shared clonotypes between healthy human individuals. Data came from immunoSEQ multiplex PCR; TCRdb stores just in-frame clones and leaves some out. The table records 850,000 to 1,200,000 clones, roughly 75% of them present only once. Material for sequencing was memory CD4+ T cells sorted from blood. Source of these receptors: a man aged 18 to 30 in good health. Each CDR3 is given with its conserved first and last residue. Each record gives: J gene, V gene, D gene, clone size, CDR3 protein, CDR3 DNA. The D gene is left open where the match is weak. Size tells how often a clone was seen (once, few, many) or the class of an expanded clone, and some rows leave it out.

>TRBJ1-6|TRBV6-1|-|once
CASTGGQNSPLHF
TGTGCCAGCACCGGGGGGCAAAATTCACCCCTCCACTTT
>TRBJ1-1|TRBV30|-|few
CAWTLLPGTEAFF
TGTGCCTGGACCCTACTCCCCGGCACTGAAGCTTTCTTT
>TRBJ2-7|TRBV6-5|-|-
CASSPSFYEQYF
TGTGCCAGCAGCCCCTCGTTCTACGAGCAGTACTTC
>TRBJ1-3|TRBV6-6|-|-
CASSVQGWGNTIYF
TGTGCCAGCAGTGTACAGGGTTGGGGAAACACCATATATTTT
>TRBJ1-2|TRBV18|-|-
CASSPSDSRGYTF
TGTGCCAGCTCACCTTCAGACAGCCGAGGCTACACCTTC
>TRBJ2-2|TRBV29-1|-|few
CSAMGPGLVGELFF
TGCAGCGCCATGGGGCCAGGGTTGGTTGGGGAGCTGTTTTTT
>TRBJ1-6|TRBV18|-|-
CASSPDGVSPLHF
TGTGCCAGCTCACCCGACGGGGTATCACCCCTCCACTTT
>TRBJ1-2|TRBV28|-|-
CASSSYSGKVTYGYTF
TGTGCCAGCAGTTCCTACTCAGGGAAAGTCACCTATGGCTACACCTTC
>TRBJ1-5|TRBV6-5|-|-
CASRLGPSNQPQHF
TGTGCCAGCAGGCTGGGGCCAAGCAATCAGCCCCAGCATTTT
>TRBJ1-5|TRBV7-2|TRBD1|few
CASSTRQGNQPQHF
TGTGCCAGCAGCACTAGACAGGGAAATCAGCCCCAGCATTTT
>TRBJ1-5|TRBV19|-|-
CASSMSFGSGAQHF
TGTGCCAGTAGTATGAGTTTTGGGTCGGGGGCTCAGCATTTT
>TRBJ2-7|TRBV18|TRBD2|once
CASSPPGGVNEQYF
TGTGCCAGCTCACCACCCGGGGGGGTTAACGAGCAGTACTTC
>TRBJ1-6|TRBV30|-|-
CAWSAQGLNSPLHF
TGTGCCTGGAGTGCTCAGGGGCTTAATTCACCCCTCCACTTT
>TRBJ1-2|TRBV7-2|TRBD1|-
CASSSQGEVNGYTF
TGTGCCAGCAGCTCACAGGGGGAAGTGAACGGCTACACCTTC
>TRBJ1-2|TRBV4-1|-|-
CASSLIGTASGYTF
TGCGCCAGCAGCCTTATAGGGACCGCGAGCGGCTACACCTTC
>TRBJ1-1|TRBV10-3|-|few
CAISERQGNTEAFF
TGTGCCATCAGTGAGAGGCAGGGGAACACTGAAGCTTTCTTT
>TRBJ2-2|TRBV18|TRBD1|-
CASSRDRVNTGELFF
TGTGCCAGCTCGCGGGACAGGGTGAACACCGGGGAGCTGTTTTTT
>TRBJ2-5|TRBV5-1|-|-
CASSLRETQYF
TGCGCCAGCAGCCTCAGGGAGACCCAGTACTTC
>TRBJ2-1|TRBV10-3|TRBD2|few
CAISESGGSYNEQFF
TGTGCCATCAGTGAGTCGGGCGGGAGTTACAATGAGCAGTTCTTC
>TRBJ2-5|TRBV30|-|-
CAWRARETQYF
TGTGCCTGGAGAGCGAGAGAGACCCAGTACTTC
>TRBJ2-1|TRBV2|TRBD2|-
CASSVGTSGNEQFF
TGTGCCAGCAGTGTGGGGACTAGCGGCAATGAGCAGTTCTTC
>TRBJ1-2|TRBV2|TRBD1|once
CASSELRTGREYGYTF
TGTGCCAGCAGTGAACTTAGGACAGGGCGGGAGTATGGCTACACCTTC
>TRBJ1-1|TRBV27|-|few
CASRPNMNTEAFF
TGTGCCAGCAGGCCTAACATGAACACTGAAGCTTTCTTT
>TRBJ1-1|TRBV10-2|-|-
CASSDKTTEAFF
TGCGCCAGCAGCGATAAAACGACTGAAGCTTTCTTT
>TRBJ2-3|TRBV7-3|-|-
CASSSGRNTDTQYF
TGTGCCAGCAGCTCGGGACGGAACACAGATACGCAGTATTTT
>TRBJ2-3|TRBV25-1|-|-
CASSADEDGSSTDTQYF
TGTGCCAGCAGTGCCGATGAGGACGGGTCTAGCACAGATACGCAGTATTTT
>TRBJ2-7|TRBV5-6|-|-
CASSLGVSGSYEQYF
TGTGCCAGCAGCTTGGGCGTTAGCGGTTCCTACGAGCAGTACTTC
>TRBJ2-7|TRBV10-2|TRBD1|-
CASSVGQGYEQYF
TGCGCCAGCAGTGTGGGACAGGGCTACGAGCAGTACTTC
>TRBJ1-5|TRBV7-7|-|-
CASSLGKGQPQHF
TGTGCTAGCAGCTTAGGGAAGGGCCAGCCCCAGCATTTT
>TRBJ2-5|TRBV6-5|-|-
CASSYDFGTQYF
TGTGCCAGCAGTTACGATTTTGGGACCCAGTACTTC
>TRBJ2-5|TRBV7-9|-|-
CASSSLETQYF
TGTGCCAGCAGCTCCTTAGAGACCCAGTACTTC
>TRBJ2-7|TRBV18|TRBD1|-
CASSPGQGAKEQYF
TGTGCCAGCTCGCCCGGACAGGGGGCTAAAGAGCAGTACTTC
>TRBJ2-5|TRBV9|TRBD2|once
CASSHSPLAGDTQYF
TGTGCCAGCAGCCACTCCCCACTAGCGGGAGATACCCAGTACTTC
>TRBJ2-5|TRBV28|TRBD1|-
CASSGQGAGEETQYF
TGTGCCAGCAGTGGACAGGGGGCGGGGGAAGAGACCCAGTACTTC
>TRBJ1-1|TRBV19|-|-
CASSIGINLNTEAFF
TGTGCCAGTAGTATAGGCATAAACCTGAACACTGAAGCTTTCTTT
>TRBJ2-7|TRBV6-9|-|-
CASSPRGNLSSYEQYF
TGTGCCAGCAGCCCTAGAGGGAATTTAAGCTCCTACGAGCAGTACTTC
>TRBJ1-5|TRBV7-2|-|-
CASSLQGILSNQPQHF
TGTGCCAGCAGCTTACAGGGAATACTTAGCAATCAGCCCCAGCATTTT
>TRBJ1-3|TRBV5-1|-|-
CASSSQASGNTIYF
TGCGCCAGCAGCTCACAGGCATCTGGAAACACCATATATTTT
>TRBJ1-5|TRBV10-3|-|-
CAIRPGPQFGNQPQHF
TGTGCCATCAGACCGGGACCGCAATTTGGCAATCAGCCCCAGCATTTT
>TRBJ2-7|TRBV5-1|TRBD1|-
CASSWNPKGQPRGGYEQYF
TGCGCCAGCAGCTGGAATCCGAAGGGACAGCCCAGAGGGGGCTACGAGCAGTACTTC
>TRBJ2-5|TRBV9|TRBD1|few
CASSGGVETQYF
TGTGCCAGCTCAGGGGGCGTGGAGACCCAGTACTTC
>TRBJ2-7|TRBV30|TRBD1|few
CAYIVQGWEQYF
TGTGCCTACATTGTACAGGGGTGGGAGCAGTACTTC
>TRBJ2-7|TRBV5-4|-|-
CASSFNSRDYEQYF
TGTGCCAGCAGCTTTAACTCGCGGGACTACGAGCAGTACTTC
>TRBJ2-5|TRBV2|TRBD1|-
CASNRGEQETQYF
TGTGCCAGCAACAGGGGTGAACAAGAGACCCAGTACTTC
>TRBJ2-7|TRBV18|TRBD1|-
CASSRTGGNEQYF
TGTGCCAGCTCAAGGACAGGGGGAAACGAGCAGTACTTC
>TRBJ2-7|TRBV5-1|-|-
CASRSIGTHSSYEQYF
TGCGCCAGCAGATCAATTGGGACTCATAGCTCCTACGAGCAGTACTTC
>TRBJ2-1|TRBV7-6|TRBD2|-
CASSLNPASGRAQEQFF
TGTGCCAGCAGCCTAAACCCGGCAAGCGGGAGGGCTCAGGAGCAGTTCTTC
>TRBJ2-7|TRBV28|-|-
CASPSPLGDPKNEQYF
TGTGCCAGCCCTTCCCCCCTTGGGGACCCCAAGAACGAGCAGTACTTC
>TRBJ2-7|TRBV11-2|-|-
CASRSGASYEQYF
TGTGCCAGCAGGTCGGGGGCTTCCTACGAGCAGTACTTC
>TRBJ1-3|TRBV18|-|-
CASSLSEGGNTIYF
TGTGCCAGCTCCCTCTCGGAGGGGGGAAACACCATATATTTT
>TRBJ1-5|TRBV29-1|-|few
CSVQGSSNQPQHF
TGCAGCGTACAGGGCAGTAGCAATCAGCCCCAGCATTTT
>TRBJ2-4|TRBV6-1|-|few
CASREVGRGGIAKNIQYF
TGTGCCAGCAGAGAAGTAGGCAGGGGCGGGATAGCCAAAAACATTCAGTACTTC
>TRBJ2-3|TRBV7-8|TRBD2|few
CASSLIGGRQADTQYF
TGTGCCAGCAGCTTGATCGGCGGGAGGCAGGCAGATACGCAGTATTTT